Sequencing of this T cell receptor beta chain was carried out in a study of a mutant IDH1 vaccine in newly diagnosed glioma. For the study at large: Vaccines began 4-6 weeks after radiotherapy alone, or with temozolomide cycles.

General study results and limits: Immune responses induced by the vaccine were seen in 93.3% of patients, spanning multiple MHC alleles.

The protocol was immunoSEQ multiplex PCR, while the TCRdb copy is restricted to in-frame clones and leaves out a portion. This repertoire shows fewer than 90,000 clones, approximately 88% found once; its top ten account for 10% to 15%. To note about this clone: Its antigen is as yet unknown.

The time point: week 35, safety follow-up. Every single dose of the vaccine, 300 ug of mutant IDH1 20-mer peptide, came with topical imiquimod. The astrocytomas were IDH1-mutant, ATRX-negative, and WHO grade 3 or 4. This TCR was recovered from a man between 18 and 35 years old with glioma. Sample: PBMCs, taken from a glioma patient whose treatment included an IDH1 peptide vaccine.

The CDR3 DNA reads as TGTGCCAGCTCGGTTGGGTTTTCGAACACTGAAGCTTTCTTT. Its translation is CASSVGFSNTEAFF. The chain uses TRBV6-5 and TRBJ1-1; D not certain. Deletions cut 8 bases from V and 1 base from J, with 14 bases between. CDR3 length: 14 residues. Germline V gives CDR1 MNHEY, CDR2 SVGAGI.